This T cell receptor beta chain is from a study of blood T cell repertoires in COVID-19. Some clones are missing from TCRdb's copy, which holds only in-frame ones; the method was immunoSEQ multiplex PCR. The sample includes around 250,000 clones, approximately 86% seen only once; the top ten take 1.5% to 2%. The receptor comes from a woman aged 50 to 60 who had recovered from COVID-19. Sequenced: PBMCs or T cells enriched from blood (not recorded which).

DNA of the CDR3: TGTGCCAGCATCTCTGGTGCGTACACAGATACGCAGTATTTT. It yields the protein CASISGAYTDTQYF. The chain uses TRBV6-5 and TRBJ2-3; D not certain. The CDR3 covers 14 residues. V was trimmed by 7 bases and J by 2 bases, leaving 13 bases between them. Germline V gives CDR1 MNHEY, CDR2 SVGAGI.